The 17 T cell receptor beta chains below were found in one sample sequenced in a study of blood T cell repertoires in COVID-19. Here immunoSEQ multiplex PCR was the method, and the copy in TCRdb shows in-frame clones only, minus some. The table shows approximately 150,000 clones, with 80% to 90% occurring only once. The sample comprised peripheral blood. The receptors were gathered from a man in his fifties who had recovered from COVID-19.

The J gene is TRBJ2-6, the V gene TRBV6-6; D possibly corresponds to TRBD2 (5 bases). The CDR3 length is 17 residues. Germline CDR1 MNHNY, CDR2 SVGAGI (reference sequence). Trimming shortened V by 5 bases and J by 4 bases, and 18 bases separated the two germline ends. The CDR3 is CASSPSGSAPGANVLTF. The CDR3 DNA reads as TGTGCCAGCAGTCCCAGCGGAAGTGCCCCCGGGGCCAACGTCCTGACTTTC.

V and J are TRBV19 and TRBJ1-6; possible D gene TRBD1, 6 bases. CDR1 is LNHDA, CDR2 SQIVND, per germline (reference sequence). V was clipped by 1 base and J by 16 bases, with 11 bases between them. The CDR3 spans 12 residues. The CDR3 DNA reads as TGTGCCAGTAGTATAGGGACAGCCCAGCTCCACTTT. It is translated as CASSIGTAQLHF. The full variable domain, with the rest looked up from reference TRBV19 and TRBJ1-6, is DGGITQSPKYLFRKEGQNVTLSCEQNLNHDAMYWYRQDPGQGLRLIYYSQIVNDFQKGDIAEGYSVSREKKESFPLTVTSAQKNPTAFYLCASSIGTAQLHFGNGTRLTVT.

The rearrangement uses TRBV5-4 and TRBJ2-5; 14 nucleotides line up with TRBD2. The CDR3 spans 17 residues. Germline V CDR1 and CDR2: SGHNT, YYREEE (reference sequence). J lost 4 bases, V lost 4 bases, and 9 bases had no gene match. The CDR3 coding sequence is TGTGCCAGCAGCCCGAGACTAGCGGGGGGGCGGGGAGAGACCCAGTACTTC. Its protein is CASSPRLAGGRGETQYF. The entire variable domain, with the rest obtained from reference TRBV5-4 and TRBJ2-5, is as follows: ETGVTQSPTHLIKTRGQQVTLRCSSQSGHNTVSWYQQALGQGPQFIFQYYREEENGRGNFPPRFSGLQFPNYSSELNVNALELDDSALYLCASSPRLAGGRGETQYFGPGTRLLVL.

The chain carries TRBV6-5 and TRBJ2-3; 7 bases map to TRBD2. The germline V gene encodes CDR1 MNHEY and CDR2 SVGAGI. Trimming at V came to 5 bases and at J to 0 bases, leaving 2 bases not matched to a gene. The CDR3 totals 14 residues. The CDR3 coding sequence is TGTGCCAGCAGTACTAGCGTCAGCACAGATACGCAGTATTTT. Protein sequence: CASSTSVSTDTQYF.

The gene calls are TRBV12-3 or TRBV12-4 and TRBJ2-5; D is perhaps TRBD2 (6 bases). V was clipped by 1 base and J by 9 bases, with 12 bases between them. There are 13 residues in the CDR3. CDR3 residues: CASSLGAGKAQYF. CDR3 coding DNA: TGTGCCAGCAGTTTAGGGGCGGGGAAGGCCCAGTACTTC.

The chain couples TRBV4-3 to TRBJ2-3; 7 bases fit TRBD1. Trimming cost V 3 bases and J 6 bases; bases outside gene matches: 6. There are 14 residues in the CDR3. Germline V gene sequence: CDR1 LGHNA, CDR2 YSLEER. The CDR3 DNA sequence: TGCGCCAGCAGCCAGGAATCCAGGGGGGATACGCAGTATTTT. It encodes CASSQESRGDTQYF.

The V and J genes are TRBV19 and TRBJ2-2, with 7 bases that match TRBD1. Germline V gene lookup returns CDR1 LNHDA and CDR2 SQIVND (reference sequence). V gave up 5 bases and J gave up 6 bases; unmatched junction bases: 3. The CDR3 totals 13 residues. CDR3 bases: TGTGCCAGTAGTGTGACAGGGTCCGGGGAGCTGTTTTTT. It specifies CASSVTGSGELFF.

The chain has TRBV23-1 and TRBJ2-6; 8 positions agree with TRBD1. TRBV23-1 is placed among ORFs of uncertain function. This CDR3 contains 18 residues. With V trimmed by 3 bases and J by 0 bases, 7 bases remained unmatched. In nucleotides, the CDR3 is TGCGCCAGCAGTCATTTCGGACAGGGTTCCTCTGGGGCCAACGTCCTGACTTTC. Residues: CASSHFGQGSSGANVLTF.

Comment on this clone: Other DNA sequences of this sample code for an identical CDR3. The gene calls are TRBV4-3 and TRBJ1-3; 8 positions agree with TRBD1. The CDR3 has 15 amino acids. Germline CDR1 and CDR2: LGHNA and YSLEER. Trimming cost V 1 base and J 1 base; bases outside gene matches: 0. This chain's CDR3 is CASSQGQGSGNTIYF. The CDR3 coding sequence is TGCGCCAGCAGCCAAGGACAGGGGTCTGGAAACACCATATATTTT.

This rearrangement joins TRBV7-2 to TRBJ1-1; D is unclear. Germline V lookup: CDR1 SGHTA, CDR2 FQGNSA. V lost 1 base, J lost 7 bases, and 10 bases lay in between. CDR3 length equals 13 residues. The CDR3 reads CASSLERQNEAFF. The CDR3 DNA sequence: TGTGCCAGCAGCTTAGAGCGGCAGAATGAAGCTTTCTTT.

The rearrangement links TRBV5-6 to TRBJ1-1; weak D call: TRBD1 (6 bases). The CDR3 spans 13 residues. Germline V lookup: CDR1 SGHDT, CDR2 YYEEEE. The V and J ends lost 0 bases and 9 bases respectively, with 12 bases between them. CDR3 in DNA: TGTGCCAGCAGCTTGGGTTGGCAGGGGAAAGCTTTCTTT. Translating it yields CASSLGWQGKAFF.

V usage is TRBV6-5 and J usage is TRBJ2-7; D is unresolved. The CDR3 sequence is 12 residues long. Germline CDR1 reads MNHEY; CDR2 reads SVGAGI. The V gene lost 7 bases and the J gene lost 0 bases, with 7 bases spanning the gap. The CDR3 sequence is CASKQSSYEQYF. In DNA form, the CDR3 reads TGTGCCAGCAAACAGAGCTCCTACGAGCAGTACTTC.

The chain links TRBV6-5 to TRBJ1-4, with 11 nucleotides matching TRBD1. This CDR3 is 15 amino acids long. Germline trimming cut 5 bases from V and 8 bases from J; bases unmatched to any gene: 7. Germline V gene data show CDR1 as MNHEY and CDR2 as SVGAGI. The CDR3 protein is CASSRTGGKGEKLFF. In DNA, the CDR3 is TGTGCCAGCAGTAGGACAGGGGGCAAGGGGGAAAAACTGTTTTTT.

This chain links TRBV25-1 with TRBJ1-3, with a weak D call TRBD1 (5 bases). The CDR3 has 14 amino acids. The germline gives CDR1 MGHDK, CDR2 SYGVNS. Trimming cost V 7 bases and J 0 bases, with 10 bases left between them. The CDR3 bases are TGTGCCAGCACAGGGTGGGGCTCTGGAAACACCATATATTTT. Amino acids: CASTGWGSGNTIYF.

The V and J genes are TRBV11-2 and TRBJ1-2; D is uncertain. The CDR3 covers 15 residues. The germline V gene encodes CDR1 SGHAT and CDR2 FQNNGV. Trimming left V 5 bases short and J 5 bases short, with 18 bases between. The CDR3 protein is CASSPTPTTEYGYTF. CDR3 DNA: TGTGCCAGCAGCCCAACTCCAACGACTGAGTATGGCTACACCTTC.

V gene TRBV4-1 combines with J gene TRBJ1-2; D may be TRBD1 (5 bases). CDR3 size: 16 residues. Trimming took 1 base from V and 8 from J, leaving 20 bases between them. The germline gives CDR1 MGHRA, CDR2 YSYEKL. CDR3 residues: CASSQGLGGGTEGYTF. The CDR3 region has the DNA TGCGCCAGCAGCCAAGGTCTCGGGGGGGGAACAGAGGGCTACACCTTC.

The CDR3 nucleotides read TGTGCCAGCAGCCGCCGGGACACCCAAGAGACCCAGTACTTC. This encodes CASSRRDTQETQYF. V and J are TRBV27 and TRBJ2-5, with a tentative D call TRBD1 (6 bases). Trimming stripped 6 bases from V and 1 base from J, with 12 bases between. From germline, CDR1 is MNHEY and CDR2 SMNVEV (reference sequence). The CDR3 extends over 14 amino acids.